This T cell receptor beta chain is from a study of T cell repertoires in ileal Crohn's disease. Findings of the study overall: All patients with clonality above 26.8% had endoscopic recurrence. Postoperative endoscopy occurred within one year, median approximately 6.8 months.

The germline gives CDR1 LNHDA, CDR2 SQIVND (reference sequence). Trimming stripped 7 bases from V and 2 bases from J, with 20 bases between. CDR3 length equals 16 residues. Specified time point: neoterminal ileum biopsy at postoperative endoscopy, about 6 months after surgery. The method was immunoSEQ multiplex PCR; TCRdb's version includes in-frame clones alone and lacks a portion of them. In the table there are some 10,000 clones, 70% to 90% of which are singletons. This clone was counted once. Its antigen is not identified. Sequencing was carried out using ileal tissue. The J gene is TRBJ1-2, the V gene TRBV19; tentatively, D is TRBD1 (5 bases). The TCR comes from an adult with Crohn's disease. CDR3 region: CASNNGGPRLNYGYTF. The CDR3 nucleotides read TGTGCCAGTAATAACGGGGGACCCCGACTAAACTATGGCTACACCTTC.